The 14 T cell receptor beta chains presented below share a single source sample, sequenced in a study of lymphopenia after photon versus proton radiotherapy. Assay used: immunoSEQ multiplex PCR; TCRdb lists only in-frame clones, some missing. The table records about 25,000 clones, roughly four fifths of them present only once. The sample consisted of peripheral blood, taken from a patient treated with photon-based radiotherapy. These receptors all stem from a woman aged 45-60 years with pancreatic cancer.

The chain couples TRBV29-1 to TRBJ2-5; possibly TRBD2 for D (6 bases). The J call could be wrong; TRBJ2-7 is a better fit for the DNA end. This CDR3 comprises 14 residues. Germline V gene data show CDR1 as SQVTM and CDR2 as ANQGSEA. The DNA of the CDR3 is TGCAGCGTTTCCACACGGGGGAGAGGGTACGAGCAGTACTTC. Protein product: CSVSTRGRGYEQYF.

CDR3 loop: CASSPEGQGGNQPQHF. CDR3 coding DNA: TGTGCCAGCAGCCCCGAGGGACAGGGCGGCAATCAGCCCCAGCATTTT. The rearrangement joins TRBV28 to TRBJ1-5, with 9 bases identical to TRBD1. The CDR3 has 16 residues. Germline assignment: CDR1 MDHEN and CDR2 SYDVKM. The J segment lost 2 bases and the V segment lost 6 bases, leaving 8 bases of the junction unmatched.

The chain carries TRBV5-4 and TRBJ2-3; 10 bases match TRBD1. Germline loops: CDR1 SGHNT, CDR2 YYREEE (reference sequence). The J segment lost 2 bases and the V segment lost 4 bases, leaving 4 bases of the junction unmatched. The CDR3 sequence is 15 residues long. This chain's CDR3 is CASSGTGVFTDTQYF. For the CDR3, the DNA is TGTGCCAGCAGCGGGACAGGGGTGTTCACAGATACGCAGTATTTT.

This CDR3 reads CASSIGGQLPSNQPQHF. Here the CDR3 DNA reads TGTGCCAGTAGTATAGGTGGACAGCTCCCTAGCAATCAGCCCCAGCATTTT. This chain links TRBV19 with TRBJ1-5, with D possibly matching TRBD1 (6 bases). V was shortened by 1 base and J by 0 bases, with 13 bases between the two germline ends. Germline values: CDR1 LNHDA, CDR2 SQIVND (reference sequence). The CDR3 length is 17 residues.

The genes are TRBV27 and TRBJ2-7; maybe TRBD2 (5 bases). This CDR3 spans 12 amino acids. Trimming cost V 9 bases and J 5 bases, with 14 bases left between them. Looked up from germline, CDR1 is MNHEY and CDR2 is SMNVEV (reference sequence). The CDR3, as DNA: TGTGCCAGTAAGGACCCCGGGAACGAGCAGTACTTC. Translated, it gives CASKDPGNEQYF.

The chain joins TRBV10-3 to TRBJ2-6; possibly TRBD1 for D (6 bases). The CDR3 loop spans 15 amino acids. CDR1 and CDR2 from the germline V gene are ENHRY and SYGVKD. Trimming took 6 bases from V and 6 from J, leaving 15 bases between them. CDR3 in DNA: TGTGCCATCAGCGACCCTACAGGGTTGGCCAACGTCCTGACTTTC. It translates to CAISDPTGLANVLTF.

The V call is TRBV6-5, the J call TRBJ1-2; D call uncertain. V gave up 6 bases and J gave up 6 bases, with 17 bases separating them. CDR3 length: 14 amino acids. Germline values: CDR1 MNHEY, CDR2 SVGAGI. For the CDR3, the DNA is TGTGCCAGCAGCTCCACTGGGTCGGCTGATGGCTACACCTTC. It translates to CASSSTGSADGYTF.

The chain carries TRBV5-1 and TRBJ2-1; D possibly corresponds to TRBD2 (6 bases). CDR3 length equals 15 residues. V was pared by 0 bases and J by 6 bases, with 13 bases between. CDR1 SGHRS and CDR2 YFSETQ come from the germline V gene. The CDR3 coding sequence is TGCGCCAGCAGCTTGGGGGAACTTAGCGGCAATGAGCAGTTCTTC. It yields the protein CASSLGELSGNEQFF.

CDR3 in DNA: TGTGCCAGTAGTATGGTCAGGGACTACGAGCAGTACTTC. It translates to CASSMVRDYEQYF. The chain has TRBV19 and TRBJ2-7, with D perhaps matching TRBD1 (5 bases). Germline values: CDR1 LNHDA, CDR2 SQIVND (reference sequence). Trimming took off 3 bases at V and 3 bases at J, with 9 bases between the two ends. The CDR3 has 13 amino acids.

The CDR3 protein is CASSQDLGGSYYNEQFF. CDR3 bases: TGCGCCAGCAGCCAAGATCTAGGCGGGAGTTACTACAATGAGCAGTTCTTC. V gene TRBV4-3 combines with J gene TRBJ2-1; 7 nucleotides align to TRBD2. V was clipped by 0 bases and J by 3 bases; unmatched bases: 8. The CDR3 covers 17 residues. CDR1 is LGHNA, CDR2 YSLEER, per germline.

The CDR3 loop is CASSGLPSSYEQYF. CDR3 nucleotides: TGTGCCAGTAGTGGGCTTCCGAGCTCCTACGAGCAGTACTTC. The chain has TRBV19 and TRBJ2-7, with D uncertain. The germline V gene encodes CDR1 LNHDA and CDR2 SQIVND (reference sequence). Deletions cut 5 bases from V and 0 bases from J, with 11 bases between. The CDR3 sequence is 14 residues long.

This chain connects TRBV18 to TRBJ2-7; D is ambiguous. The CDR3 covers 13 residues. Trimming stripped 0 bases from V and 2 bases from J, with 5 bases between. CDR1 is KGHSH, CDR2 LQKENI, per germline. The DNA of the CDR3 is TGTGCCAGCTCACCACCGGGGACCTACGAGCAGTACTTC. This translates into CASSPPGTYEQYF.

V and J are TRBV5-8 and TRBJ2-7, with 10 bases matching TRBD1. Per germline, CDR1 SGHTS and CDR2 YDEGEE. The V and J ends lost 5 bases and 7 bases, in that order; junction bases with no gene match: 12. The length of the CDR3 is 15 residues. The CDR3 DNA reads TGTGCCAGCAGTCTCAGGACAGGGGGAGTTGGAGAGCAGTACTTC. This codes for CASSLRTGGVGEQYF.

The CDR3 coding sequence is TGTGCCTGGAGAGGCTCCTACGAGCAGTACTTC. It specifies CAWRGSYEQYF. J is TRBJ2-7 and V is TRBV30; D call uncertain. Trimming pared 3 bases from V and 0 bases from J, leaving 3 bases between. The CDR3 spans 11 residues. Germline CDR1 and CDR2: GTSNPN and SVGIG (reference sequence).